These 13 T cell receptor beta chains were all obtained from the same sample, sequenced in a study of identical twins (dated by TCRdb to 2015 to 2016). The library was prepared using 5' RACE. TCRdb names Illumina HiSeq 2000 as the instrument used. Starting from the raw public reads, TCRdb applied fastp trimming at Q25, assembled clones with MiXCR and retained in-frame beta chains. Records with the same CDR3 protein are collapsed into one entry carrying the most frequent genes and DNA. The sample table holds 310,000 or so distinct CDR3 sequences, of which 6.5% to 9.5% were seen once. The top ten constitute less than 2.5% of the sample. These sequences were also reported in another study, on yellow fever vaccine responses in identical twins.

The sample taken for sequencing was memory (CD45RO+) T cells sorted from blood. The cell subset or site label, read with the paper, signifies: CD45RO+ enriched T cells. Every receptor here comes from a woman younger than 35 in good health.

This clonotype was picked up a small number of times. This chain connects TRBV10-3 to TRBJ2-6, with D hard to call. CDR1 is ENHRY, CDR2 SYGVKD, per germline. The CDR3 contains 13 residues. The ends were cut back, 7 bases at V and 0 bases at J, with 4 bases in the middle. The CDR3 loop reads CAITDSGANVLTF. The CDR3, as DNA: TGTGCCATCACCGACTCTGGGGCCAACGTCCTGACTTTC.

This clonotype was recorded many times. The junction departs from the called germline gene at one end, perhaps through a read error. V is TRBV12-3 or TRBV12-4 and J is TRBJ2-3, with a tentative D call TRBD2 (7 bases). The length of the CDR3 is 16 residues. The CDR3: CASSLGGGYRTDTQYF. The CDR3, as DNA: TGTGCCAGCAGCTTAGGGGGAGGGTACCGCACAGATACGCAGTATTTT.

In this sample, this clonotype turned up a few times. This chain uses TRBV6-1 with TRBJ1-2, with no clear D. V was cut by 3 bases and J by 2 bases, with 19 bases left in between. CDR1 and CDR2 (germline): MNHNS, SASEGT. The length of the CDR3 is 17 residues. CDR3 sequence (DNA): TGTGCCAGCAGTGATCTTTTTAGGGAGGCGAGGAACTATGGCTACACCTTC. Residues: CASSDLFREARNYGYTF.

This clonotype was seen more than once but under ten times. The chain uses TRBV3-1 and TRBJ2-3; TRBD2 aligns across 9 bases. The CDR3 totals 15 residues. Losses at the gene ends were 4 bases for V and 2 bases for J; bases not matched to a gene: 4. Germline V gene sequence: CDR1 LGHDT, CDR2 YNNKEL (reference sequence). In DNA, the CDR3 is TGTGCCAGCAGCCCGAGACTAGCGGTCACAGATACGCAGTATTTT. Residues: CASSPRLAVTDTQYF.

In nucleotides, the CDR3 is TGCAGTGCTACCCAAACAGGGGTTAACTCCTACAATGAGCAGTTCTTC. Protein sequence: CSATQTGVNSYNEQFF. The chain employs TRBV20-1 and TRBJ2-1, with 7 bases fitting TRBD1. V lost 4 bases and J lost 0; bases outside the gene matches: 9. The CDR3 sequence is 16 residues long. Germline CDR1 reads DFQATT; CDR2 reads SNEGSKA (reference sequence).

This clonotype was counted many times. CDR3 protein: CASSLTGTSGRTDTQYF. The CDR3 region has the DNA TGTGCCAGCAGTTTGACCGGGACTAGCGGGAGAACAGATACGCAGTATTTT. This rearrangement joins TRBV12-3 or TRBV12-4 to TRBJ2-3; 14 bases align to TRBD2. Unmatched junction bases numbered 5, after V lost 3 bases and J lost 3 bases. The CDR3 has 17 residues.

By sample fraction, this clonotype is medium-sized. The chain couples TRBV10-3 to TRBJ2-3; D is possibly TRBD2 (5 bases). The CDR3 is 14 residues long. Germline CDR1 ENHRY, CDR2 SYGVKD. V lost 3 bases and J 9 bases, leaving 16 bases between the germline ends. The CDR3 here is CAISEGGQRGTQYF. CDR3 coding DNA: TGTGCCATCAGTGAAGGTGGTCAGCGAGGGACGCAGTATTTT.

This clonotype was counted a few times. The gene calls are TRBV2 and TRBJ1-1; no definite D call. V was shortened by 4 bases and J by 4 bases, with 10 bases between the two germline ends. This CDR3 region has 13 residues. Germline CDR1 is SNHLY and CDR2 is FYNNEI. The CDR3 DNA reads TGTGCCAGCAGTGTCGTGGATGGCACTGAAGCTTTCTTT. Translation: CASSVVDGTEAFF.

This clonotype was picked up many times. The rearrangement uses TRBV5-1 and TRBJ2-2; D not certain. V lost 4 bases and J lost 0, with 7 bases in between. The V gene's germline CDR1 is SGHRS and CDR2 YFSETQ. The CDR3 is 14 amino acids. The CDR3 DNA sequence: TGCGCCAGCAGCCCGGGCCCGAACACCGGGGAGCTGTTTTTT. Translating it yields CASSPGPNTGELFF.

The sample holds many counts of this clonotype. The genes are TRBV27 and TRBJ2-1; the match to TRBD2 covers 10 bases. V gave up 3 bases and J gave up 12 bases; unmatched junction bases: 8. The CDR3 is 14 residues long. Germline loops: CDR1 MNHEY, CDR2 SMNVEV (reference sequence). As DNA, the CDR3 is TGTGCCAGCAGTTTCTCCGGGACTAGCGCCGGGCAGTTCTTC. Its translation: CASSFSGTSAGQFF.

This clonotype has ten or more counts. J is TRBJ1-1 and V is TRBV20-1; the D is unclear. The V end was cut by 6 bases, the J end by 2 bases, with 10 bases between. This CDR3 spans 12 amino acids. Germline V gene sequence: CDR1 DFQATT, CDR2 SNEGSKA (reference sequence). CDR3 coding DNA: TGCAGTGCCCTCTTTCGCAACACTGAAGCTTTCTTT. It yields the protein CSALFRNTEAFF.

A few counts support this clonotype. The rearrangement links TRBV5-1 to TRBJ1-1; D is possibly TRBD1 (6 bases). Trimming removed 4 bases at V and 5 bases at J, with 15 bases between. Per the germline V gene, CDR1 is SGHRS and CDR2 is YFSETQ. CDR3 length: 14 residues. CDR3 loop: CASSPSGGRTEAFF. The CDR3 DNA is TGCGCCAGCAGCCCAAGTGGGGGGCGAACTGAAGCTTTCTTT.

The CDR3 DNA reads as TGTGCCAGTAGTATTGGGAACAGTAGGACCGGGGAGCTGTTTTTT. This translates into CASSIGNSRTGELFF. This chain links TRBV19 with TRBJ2-2, with D hard to call. CDR1 is LNHDA and CDR2 is SQIVND in the germline V gene (reference sequence). Deletions cut 3 bases from V and 5 bases from J, with 13 bases between. The CDR3 is 15 amino acids.